These 21 T cell receptor beta chains came from one sample sequenced in a study of cytomegalovirus exposure and HLA in healthy donors. The protocol was immunoSEQ multiplex PCR, while the TCRdb copy is restricted to in-frame clones and leaves out a portion. The table shows roughly 140,000 clones, with roughly 89% occurring only once. Sequences were obtained from PBMCs. The receptors shown here come from a woman aged 18-35 years in good health and CMV-seropositive.

The chain combines TRBV9 with TRBJ1-5; the D gene is possibly TRBD1 (6 bases). CDR1 SGDLS and CDR2 YYNGEE come from the germline V gene. The V and J ends lost 4 bases and 2 bases respectively, with 19 bases between them. This CDR3 contains 17 residues. Written as DNA, the CDR3 is TGTGCCAGCAGCCCTCGGGGACACACGAACGGCAATCAGCCCCAGCATTTT. The encoded protein is CASSPRGHTNGNQPQHF.

The V gene is TRBV18, the J gene TRBJ2-3; D unclear. The CDR3 contains 12 residues. Germline V gene lookup returns CDR1 KGHSH and CDR2 LQKENI. V was shortened by 3 bases and J by 4 bases, with 5 bases between the two germline ends. The CDR3 loop reads CASSPSADTQYF. CDR3 bases: TGTGCCAGCTCACCCAGCGCAGATACGCAGTATTTT.

The rearrangement links TRBV6-6 to TRBJ2-1; 8 bases line up with TRBD1. CDR3 length: 13 residues. Germline lookup yields CDR1 MNHNY and CDR2 SVGAGI (reference sequence). V dropped 10 bases and J dropped 4; count of bases not matched to a gene: 6. The CDR3 loop is CATSGGMYNEQFF. CDR3 coding DNA: TGTGCCACCTCAGGGGGCATGTACAATGAGCAGTTCTTC.

V and J are TRBV6-5 and TRBJ2-1; possible D gene TRBD2, 5 bases. The CDR3 is 12 residues long. The V gene lost 6 bases and the J gene lost 10 bases, with 13 bases spanning the gap. CDR1 and CDR2 from the germline V gene are MNHEY and SVGAGI. The CDR3 is CASRPGLSEQFF. The CDR3 nucleotides read TGTGCCAGCAGGCCAGGACTCTCCGAGCAGTTCTTC.

The V gene is TRBV2, the J gene TRBJ2-7, with TRBD1 as a possible D gene (6 bases). V was shortened by 8 bases and J by 5 bases, with 16 bases between the two germline ends. The CDR3 runs 13 residues. In germline, CDR1 is SNHLY, CDR2 FYNNEI. This CDR3 is CASYRVGWDEQYF. The CDR3 coding sequence is TGTGCCAGCTACAGGGTAGGATGGGACGAGCAGTACTTC. Using reference TRBV2 and TRBJ2-7 for the parts outside the CDR3, the full variable domain is EPEVTQTPSHQVTQMGQEVILRCVPISNHLYFYWYRQILGQKVEFLVSFYNNEISEKSEIFDDQFSVERPDGSNFTLKIRSTKLEDSAMYFCASYRVGWDEQYFGPGTRLTVT.

The chain employs TRBV5-1 and TRBJ1-2; TRBD1 matches at 8 bases. The CDR3 is 13 residues long. Per germline, CDR1 SGHRS and CDR2 YFSETQ. V lost 5 bases, J lost 6 bases, and 6 bases stayed unmatched. CDR3 coding DNA: TGCGCCAGCAGAGCCCTGGACAGGGATGGCTACACCTTC. It translates to CASRALDRDGYTF. Full variable domain (outside the CDR3, taken from reference TRBV5-1 and TRBJ1-2): KAGVTQTPRYLIKTRGQQVTLSCSPISGHRSVSWYQQTPGQGLQFLFEYFSETQRNKGNFPGRFSGRQFSNSRSEMNVSTLELGDSALYLCASRALDRDGYTFGSGTRLTVV.

J is TRBJ2-2 and V is TRBV11-3; D gene uncertain. This CDR3 spans 16 amino acids. Germline V gives CDR1 SGHNT, CDR2 YENEEA. Trimming removed 1 base at V and 3 bases at J, with 12 bases between. The chain's CDR3 is CASSLVGLEDTGELFF. The CDR3, as DNA: TGTGCCAGCAGCTTAGTCGGCCTAGAGGACACCGGGGAGCTGTTTTTT. The whole variable domain, remainder taken from reference TRBV11-3 and TRBJ2-2, is EAGVVQSPRYKIIEKKQPVAFWCNPISGHNTLYWYLQNLGQGPELLIRYENEEAVDDSQLPKDRFSAERLKGVDSTLKIQPAELGDSAVYLCASSLVGLEDTGELFFGEGSRLTVL.

The chain couples TRBV4-1 to TRBJ1-1, with 7 bases lining up with TRBD1. Trimming removed 0 bases from V and 5 bases from J; junction bases left unmatched: 3. Germline CDR1 MGHRA, CDR2 YSYEKL. This CDR3 has 14 residues. The CDR3 loop reads CASSQDVRGTEAFF. The CDR3 region has the DNA TGCGCCAGCAGCCAAGACGTCAGGGGGACTGAAGCTTTCTTT.

CDR3 coding DNA: TGTGCCAGCAGGGATGAGACTAGCGGGAGAAACATTCAGTACTTC. This codes for CASRDETSGRNIQYF. The chain is built from TRBV2 and TRBJ2-4; 12 bases are shared with TRBD2. This CDR3 region has 15 residues. V lost 6 bases to trimming and J lost 6 bases; unmatched junction nucleotides: 6. Germline CDR1 SNHLY, CDR2 FYNNEI. Full variable domain (rest looked up from reference TRBV2 and TRBJ2-4): EPEVTQTPSHQVTQMGQEVILRCVPISNHLYFYWYRQILGQKVEFLVSFYNNEISEKSEIFDDQFSVERPDGSNFTLKIRSTKLEDSAMYFCASRDETSGRNIQYFGAGTRLSVL.

The chain has TRBV19 and TRBJ2-5; D is perhaps TRBD1 (6 bases). This CDR3 has 14 residues. Germline lookup yields CDR1 LNHDA and CDR2 SQIVND (reference sequence). Trimming stripped 6 bases from V and 4 bases from J, with 15 bases between. Here the CDR3 reads CASREEGVRETQYF. In nucleotides, the CDR3 is TGTGCCAGTAGGGAAGAGGGGGTCCGAGAGACCCAGTACTTC.

The rearrangement uses TRBV10-1 and TRBJ2-5, with 12 bases aligning to TRBD1. V lost 7 bases, J lost 4 bases, and 10 bases stayed unmatched. The germline V gene encodes CDR1 WNHNN and CDR2 SYGVQD (reference sequence). The CDR3 runs 16 residues. This chain's CDR3 is CASKSGQGAGGETQYF. CDR3 DNA sequence: TGCGCCAGCAAATCGGGACAGGGGGCAGGGGGAGAGACCCAGTACTTC.

This clone was recorded a few times. The chain is built from TRBV18 and TRBJ2-5, with a tentative D call TRBD2 (5 bases). The V gene's germline CDR1 is KGHSH and CDR2 LQKENI. V was cut by 5 bases and J by 1 base, with 14 bases left in between. This CDR3 contains 15 residues. Here the CDR3 DNA reads TGTGCCAGCTCAGACACCCCGGGGTCCCAAGAGACCCAGTACTTC. Protein: CASSDTPGSQETQYF. The full variable domain, completed using reference TRBV18 and TRBJ2-5, is NAGVMQNPRHLVRRRGQEARLRCSPMKGHSHVYWYRQLPEEGLKFMVYLQKENIIDESGMPKERFSAEFPKEGPSILRIQQVVRGDSAAYFCASSDTPGSQETQYFGPGTRLLVL.

This chain links TRBV27 with TRBJ2-1; TRBD1 matches 7 bases. CDR1 and CDR2 from the germline V gene are MNHEY and SMNVEV (reference sequence). CDR3 length equals 13 residues. J was trimmed by 8 bases and V by 6 bases; bases with no gene match: 7. DNA of the CDR3: TGTGCCAGCAGGGCGACAGGGATCCATGAGCAGTTCTTC. Amino acids: CASRATGIHEQFF.

CDR3 in amino acids: CAISAGLAGEETQYF. The CDR3 coding sequence is TGTGCCATCAGCGCCGGACTAGCGGGAGAAGAGACCCAGTACTTC. V usage is TRBV10-3 and J usage is TRBJ2-5; 13 bases match TRBD2. This CDR3 has 15 amino acids. After removal of 6 bases from V and 3 bases from J, the junction contained 4 bases not matched to a gene. CDR1 and CDR2 from the germline V gene are ENHRY and SYGVKD.

The chain couples TRBV6-1 to TRBJ2-3, with D possibly being TRBD2 (6 bases). CDR1 is MNHNS, CDR2 SASEGT, per germline. Trimming removed 7 bases at V and 1 base at J, with 12 bases between. The CDR3 totals 14 residues. This chain's CDR3 is CASNTAGRTDTQYF. For the CDR3, the DNA is TGTGCCAGCAATACAGCGGGTCGCACAGATACGCAGTATTTT.

V is TRBV28 and J is TRBJ1-1, with TRBD1 matching 7 bases. Trimming removed 6 bases from V and 1 base from J; junction bases left unmatched: 8. This CDR3 has 15 amino acids. Germline V gene lookup returns CDR1 MDHEN and CDR2 SYDVKM. CDR3 DNA sequence: TGTGCCAGCAGAGACAGGGCTCCTGGGAACACTGAAGCTTTCTTT. It yields the protein CASRDRAPGNTEAFF.

As concerns this clone: Relative to the germline gene, one junction end is altered; a read error may explain this. The rearrangement uses TRBV7-7 and TRBJ2-1, with TRBD2 identical over 8 bases. CDR3 length: 17 amino acids. The germline V gene has CDR1 SSHAT and CDR2 FNYEAQ (reference sequence). The CDR3 sequence: CASSLGPGLGGRNAQFF. CDR3 DNA: TGTGCTAGCAGCTTAGGGCCGGGACTAGGGGGTCGCAATGCGCAGTTCTTC.

This clone was observed a single time. The rearrangement joins TRBV7-8 to TRBJ2-5, with D possibly being TRBD1 (6 bases). CDR1 and CDR2 from the germline V gene are SGHVS and FQNEAQ. The V end lost 5 bases, the J end lost 5 bases, and 12 bases lay between the germline ends. The CDR3 is 13 residues long. CDR3 in amino acids: CASSQNRGETQYF. In DNA form, the CDR3 reads TGTGCCAGCAGCCAAAATAGGGGGGAGACCCAGTACTTC.

This chain's CDR3 is CASSSSGKKTQYF. In DNA, the CDR3 is TGTGCCAGCAGCTCCTCAGGGAAAAAGACCCAGTACTTC. This sequence joins TRBV28 and TRBJ2-5; a weak D match, TRBD1 (5 bases). Germline-derived CDR1 and CDR2 are MDHEN and SYDVKM. Deletions cut 6 bases from V and 6 bases from J, with 14 bases between. The CDR3 sequence is 13 residues long.

This rearrangement joins TRBV21-1 to TRBJ2-7; the table's D call, TRBD1, was not checked against the DNA. TRBV21-1 is marked as a pseudogene. The CDR3 has 14 residues. The CDR3 bases are TGTGCCAGCAGCAAAGGGGACAGCGCCTACGAGCAGTACTTC. This encodes CASSKGDSAYEQYF.

The chain uses TRBV4-2 and TRBJ2-2; 11 bases agree with TRBD2. Germline V lookup: CDR1 LGHNA, CDR2 YNFKEQ. CDR3 length: 16 residues. With V trimmed by 1 base and J by 8 bases, 6 bases remained unmatched. Here the CDR3 reads CASSQATSGSSGELFF. CDR3 bases: TGTGCCAGCAGCCAAGCTACTAGCGGGAGTTCTGGGGAGCTGTTTTTT.